These T cell receptor beta chains were read from a single sample in a study of T cells after yellow fever vaccination. TCRdb redid the calling of the 5' RACE reads with MiXCR, one entry per CDR3 protein. The sample includes around 320,000 distinct CDR3 sequences, 3.5% to 5% of them seen just once. The sequencing here drew on PBMCs, taken 15 days after the yellow fever booster vaccination. The receptor set was obtained from a man between 18 and 29 years old who received the YFV17D yellow fever vaccine. Both conserved end residues are part of each CDR3. Each record gives: CDR3 protein, J gene, V gene.

CASSLGQTYYGYTF,TRBJ1-2,TRBV5-5
CASSQVTGWNYGYTF,TRBJ1-2,TRBV14
CASTSGTGLSSQHF,TRBJ1-5,TRBV6-6
CASSQLAGTSANQETQYF,TRBJ2-5,TRBV4-3
CASSKAGTGGYEQYF,TRBJ2-7,TRBV6-1
CASSFDSGYGYTF,TRBJ1-2,TRBV7-2
CASTRAEQETQYF,TRBJ2-5,TRBV6-5
CAISETGGMNTEAFF,TRBJ1-1,TRBV10-3
CASSLVGGPTTDTQYF,TRBJ2-3,TRBV11-2
CASSLRSGGGDTQYF,TRBJ2-3,TRBV6-5
CASSIGGQGEAFF,TRBJ1-1,TRBV5-4
CSARTGGLTNTGELFF,TRBJ2-2,TRBV20-1
CASSSSTSIPTTDTQYF,TRBJ2-3,TRBV5-1
CASRGASGGQETQYF,TRBJ2-5,TRBV28
CASSRPGGRETQYF,TRBJ2-5,TRBV7-2
CASSESYEQFF,TRBJ2-1,TRBV25-1
CASRQGLSGTEAFF,TRBJ1-1,TRBV21-1
CASSFPAEETQYF,TRBJ2-5,TRBV7-2
CASSKQGAYQETQYF,TRBJ2-5,TRBV3-1
CASSQDLVGVTEAFF,TRBJ1-1,TRBV4-3
CASSLVDIGNEQFF,TRBJ2-1,TRBV12-3/TRBV12-4
CASSPVGRPGSPLHF,TRBJ1-6,TRBV4-3
CASSQDRVRSTGNEQFF,TRBJ2-1,TRBV4-3
CATSEHPDRAQTTDTQYF,TRBJ2-3,TRBV24-1
CASSFGVVETQYF,TRBJ2-5,TRBV7-2
CASSSVWEGEKLFF,TRBJ1-4,TRBV28
CASSEAREDTQYF,TRBJ2-3,TRBV2
CASSFHNQPQHF,TRBJ1-5,TRBV7-9
CSVDESVNTEAFF,TRBJ1-1,TRBV29-1
CASSPRLAGRPQETQYF,TRBJ2-5,TRBV7-2
CASSLEPAGGQETQYF,TRBJ2-5,TRBV5-1
CASSRVDGGGRDEQFF,TRBJ2-1,TRBV6-5
CSVVRGGTEAFF,TRBJ1-1,TRBV29-1
CASGFRLAEIPSGTDTQYF,TRBJ2-3,TRBV12-5
CSVSGGVSYNEQFF,TRBJ2-1,TRBV29-1
CSARGGLQFF,TRBJ2-1,TRBV20-1
CASSYWEGDPYEQYF,TRBJ2-7,TRBV6-6
CASKHINRGRKIGELFF,TRBJ2-2,TRBV11-2